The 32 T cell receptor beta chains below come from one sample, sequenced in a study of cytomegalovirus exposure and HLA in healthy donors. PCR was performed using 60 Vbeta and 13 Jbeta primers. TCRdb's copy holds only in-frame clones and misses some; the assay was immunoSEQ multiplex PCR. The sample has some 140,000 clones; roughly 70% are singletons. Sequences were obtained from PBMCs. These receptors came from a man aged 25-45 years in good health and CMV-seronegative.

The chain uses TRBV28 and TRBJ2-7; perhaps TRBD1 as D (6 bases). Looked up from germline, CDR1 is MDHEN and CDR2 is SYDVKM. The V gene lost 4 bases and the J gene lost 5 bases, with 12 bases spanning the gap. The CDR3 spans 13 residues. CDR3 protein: CASSSTGTHEQYF. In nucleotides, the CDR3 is TGTGCCAGCAGTTCCACAGGGACCCACGAGCAGTACTTC.

The CDR3 DNA follows: TGTGCCAGCAGCTCCTTGACAGGAATCCTCGGGAATGAGCAGTTCTTC. Translating gives CASSSLTGILGNEQFF. This chain uses TRBV7-9 with TRBJ2-1; TRBD1 is a possible D gene (6 bases). The ends were cut back, 4 bases at V and 7 bases at J, with 20 bases in the middle. Per germline, CDR1 SEHNR and CDR2 FQNEAQ (reference sequence). There are 16 residues in the CDR3.

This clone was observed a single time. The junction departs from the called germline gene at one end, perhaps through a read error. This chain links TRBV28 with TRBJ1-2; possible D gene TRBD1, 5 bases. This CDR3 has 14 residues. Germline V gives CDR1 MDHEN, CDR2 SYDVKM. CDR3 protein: CASIDDSRRGGYPF. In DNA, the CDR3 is TGTGCCAGCATTGACGACAGCCGTAGAGGTGGCTACCCCTTC.

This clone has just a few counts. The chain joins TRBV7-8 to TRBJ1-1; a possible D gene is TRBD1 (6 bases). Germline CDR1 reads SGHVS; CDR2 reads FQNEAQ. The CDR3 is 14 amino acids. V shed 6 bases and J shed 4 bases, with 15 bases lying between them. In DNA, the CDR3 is TGTGCCAGCAGACCAGGGACAAAGGCCACTGAAGCTTTCTTT. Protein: CASRPGTKATEAFF.

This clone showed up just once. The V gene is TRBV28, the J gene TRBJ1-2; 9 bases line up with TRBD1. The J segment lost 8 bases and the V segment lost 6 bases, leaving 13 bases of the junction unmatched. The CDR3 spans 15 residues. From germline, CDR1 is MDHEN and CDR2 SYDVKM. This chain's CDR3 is CASRPTGQGGGGYTF. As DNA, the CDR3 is TGTGCCAGCAGACCCACGGGACAGGGAGGTGGCGGCTACACCTTC.

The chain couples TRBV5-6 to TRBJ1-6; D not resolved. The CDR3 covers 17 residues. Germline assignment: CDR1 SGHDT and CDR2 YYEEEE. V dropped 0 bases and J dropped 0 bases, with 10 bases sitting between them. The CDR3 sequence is CASSLARLNSYNSPLHF. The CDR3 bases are TGTGCCAGCAGCTTGGCCAGGTTAAACTCCTATAATTCACCCCTCCACTTT.

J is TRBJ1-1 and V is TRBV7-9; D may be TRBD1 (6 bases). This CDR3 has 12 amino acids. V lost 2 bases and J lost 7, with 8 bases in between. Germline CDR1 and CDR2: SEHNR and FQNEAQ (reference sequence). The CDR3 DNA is TGTGCCAGCAGCTTACAGGGGCTTGAAGCTTTCTTT. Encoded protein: CASSLQGLEAFF.

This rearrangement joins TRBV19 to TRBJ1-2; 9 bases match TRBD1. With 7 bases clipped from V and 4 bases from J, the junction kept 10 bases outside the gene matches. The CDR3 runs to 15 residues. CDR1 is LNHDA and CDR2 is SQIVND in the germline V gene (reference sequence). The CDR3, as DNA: TGTGCCAGTACCGCCCGGGACAGGGATATCTATGGCTACACCTTC. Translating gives CASTARDRDIYGYTF.

The CDR3 here is CASRRQATNEKLFF. In DNA form, the CDR3 reads TGTGCCAGCCGTCGACAGGCAACTAATGAAAAACTGTTTTTT. The chain uses TRBV27 and TRBJ1-4; D perhaps matches TRBD1 (6 bases). Per the germline V gene, CDR1 is MNHEY and CDR2 is SMNVEV (reference sequence). The CDR3 covers 14 residues. V lost 8 bases, J lost 0 bases, and 10 bases lay in between.

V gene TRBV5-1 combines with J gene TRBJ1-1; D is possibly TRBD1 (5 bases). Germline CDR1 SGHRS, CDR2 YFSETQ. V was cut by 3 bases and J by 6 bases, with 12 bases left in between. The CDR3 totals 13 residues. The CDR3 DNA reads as TGCGCCAGCAGCTACGCACCAGGGTCTGAAGCTTTCTTT. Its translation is CASSYAPGSEAFF.

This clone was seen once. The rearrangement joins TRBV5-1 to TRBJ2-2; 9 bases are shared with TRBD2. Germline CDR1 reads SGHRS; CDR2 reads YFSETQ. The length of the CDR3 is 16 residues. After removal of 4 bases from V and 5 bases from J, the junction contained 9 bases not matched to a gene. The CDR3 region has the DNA TGCGCCAGCAGCCCCGCGGGACTAGCCCCGACCGGGGAGCTGTTTTTT. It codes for CASSPAGLAPTGELFF.

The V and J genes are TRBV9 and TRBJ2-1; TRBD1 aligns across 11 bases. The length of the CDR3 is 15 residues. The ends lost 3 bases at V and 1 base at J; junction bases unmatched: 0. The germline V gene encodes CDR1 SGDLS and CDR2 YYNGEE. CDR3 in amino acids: CASSGDRGSYNEQFF. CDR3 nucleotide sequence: TGTGCCAGCAGCGGGGACAGGGGGTCCTACAATGAGCAGTTCTTC.

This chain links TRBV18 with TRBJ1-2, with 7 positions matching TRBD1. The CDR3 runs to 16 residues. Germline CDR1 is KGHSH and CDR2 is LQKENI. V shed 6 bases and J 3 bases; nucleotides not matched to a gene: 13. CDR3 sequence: CASSLSGQSFDYGYTF. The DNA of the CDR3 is TGTGCCAGCTCTCTTTCGGGACAGTCTTTCGACTATGGCTACACCTTC.

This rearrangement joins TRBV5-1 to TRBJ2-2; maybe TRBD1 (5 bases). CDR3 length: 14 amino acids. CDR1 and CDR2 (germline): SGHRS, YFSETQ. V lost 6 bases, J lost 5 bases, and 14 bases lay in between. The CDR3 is CASTLMQGTGELFF. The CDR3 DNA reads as TGCGCCAGCACCCTGATGCAGGGTACCGGGGAGCTGTTTTTT.

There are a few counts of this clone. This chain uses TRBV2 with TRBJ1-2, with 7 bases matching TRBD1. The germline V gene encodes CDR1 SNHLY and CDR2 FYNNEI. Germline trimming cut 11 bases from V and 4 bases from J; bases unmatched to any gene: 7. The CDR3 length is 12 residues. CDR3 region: CAGSDRAYGYTF. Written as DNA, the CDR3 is TGTGCCGGTTCAGACAGGGCCTATGGCTACACCTTC.

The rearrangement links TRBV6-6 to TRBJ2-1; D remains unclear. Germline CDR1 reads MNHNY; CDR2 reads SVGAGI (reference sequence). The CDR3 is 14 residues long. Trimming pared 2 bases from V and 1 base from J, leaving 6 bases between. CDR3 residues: CASSYEDSYNEQFF. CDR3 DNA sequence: TGTGCCAGCAGTTACGAGGATTCCTACAATGAGCAGTTCTTC.

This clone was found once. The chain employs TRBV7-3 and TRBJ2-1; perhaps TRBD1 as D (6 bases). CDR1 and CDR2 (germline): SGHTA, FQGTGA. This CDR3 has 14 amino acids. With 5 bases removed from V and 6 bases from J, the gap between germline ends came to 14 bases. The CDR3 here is CASSEPGHPNEQFF. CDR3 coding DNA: TGTGCCAGCAGCGAACCGGGACATCCCAATGAGCAGTTCTTC.

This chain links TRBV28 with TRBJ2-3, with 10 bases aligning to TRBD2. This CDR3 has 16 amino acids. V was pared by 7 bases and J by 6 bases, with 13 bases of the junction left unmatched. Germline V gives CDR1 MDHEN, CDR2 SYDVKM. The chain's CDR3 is CASTQPSGGASDTQYF. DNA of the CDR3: TGTGCCAGCACCCAGCCCAGCGGGGGGGCCTCGGATACGCAGTATTTT.

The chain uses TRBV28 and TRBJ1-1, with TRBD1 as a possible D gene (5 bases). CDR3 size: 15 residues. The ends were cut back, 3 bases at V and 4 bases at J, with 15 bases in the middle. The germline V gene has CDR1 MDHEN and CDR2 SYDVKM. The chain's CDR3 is CASSFQLGRGTEAFF. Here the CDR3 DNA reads TGTGCCAGCAGTTTCCAGTTGGGAAGGGGCACTGAAGCTTTCTTT.

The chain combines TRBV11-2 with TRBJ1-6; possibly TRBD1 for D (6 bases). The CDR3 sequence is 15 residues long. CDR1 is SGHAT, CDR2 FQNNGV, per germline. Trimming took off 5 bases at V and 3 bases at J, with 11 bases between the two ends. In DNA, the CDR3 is TGTGCCAGCAGCCCCGGGACAATCTATAATTCACCCCTCCACTTT. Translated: CASSPGTIYNSPLHF.

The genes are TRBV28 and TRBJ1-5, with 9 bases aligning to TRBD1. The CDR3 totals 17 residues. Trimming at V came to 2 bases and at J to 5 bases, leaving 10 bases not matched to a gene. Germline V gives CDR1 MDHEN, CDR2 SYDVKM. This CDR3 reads CASSLTGPTGGHQPQHF. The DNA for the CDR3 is TGTGCCAGCAGTTTAACTGGCCCTACAGGGGGCCATCAGCCCCAGCATTTT. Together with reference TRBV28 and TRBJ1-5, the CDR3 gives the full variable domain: DVKVTQSSRYLVKRTGEKVFLECVQDMDHENMFWYRQDPGLGLRLIYFSYDVKMKEKGDIPEGYSVSREKKERFSLILESASTNQTSMYLCASSLTGPTGGHQPQHFGDGTRLSIL.

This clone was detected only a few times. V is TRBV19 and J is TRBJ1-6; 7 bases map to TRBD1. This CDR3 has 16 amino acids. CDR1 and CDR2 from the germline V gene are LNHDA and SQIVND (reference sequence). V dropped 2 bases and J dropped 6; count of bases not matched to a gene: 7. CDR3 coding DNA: TGTGCCAGTAGTATACGGGGACAGACGCCTAATTCACCCCTCCACTTT. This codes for CASSIRGQTPNSPLHF. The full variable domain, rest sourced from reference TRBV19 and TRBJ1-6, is DGGITQSPKYLFRKEGQNVTLSCEQNLNHDAMYWYRQDPGQGLRLIYYSQIVNDFQKGDIAEGYSVSREKKESFPLTVTSAQKNPTAFYLCASSIRGQTPNSPLHFGNGTRLTVT.

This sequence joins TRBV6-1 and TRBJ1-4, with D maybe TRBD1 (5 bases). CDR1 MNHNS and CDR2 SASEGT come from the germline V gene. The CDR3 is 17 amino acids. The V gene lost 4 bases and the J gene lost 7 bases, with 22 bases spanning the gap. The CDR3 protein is CASSGSSGPGGGEKLFF. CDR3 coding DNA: TGTGCCAGCAGTGGGAGTTCCGGGCCCGGGGGAGGTGAAAAACTGTTTTTT.

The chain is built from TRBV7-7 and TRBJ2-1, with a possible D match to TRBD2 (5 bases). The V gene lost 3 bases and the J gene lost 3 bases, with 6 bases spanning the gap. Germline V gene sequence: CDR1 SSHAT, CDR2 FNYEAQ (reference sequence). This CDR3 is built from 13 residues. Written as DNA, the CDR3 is TGTGCCAGCAGCTTCGGGGTCTACAATGAGCAGTTCTTC. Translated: CASSFGVYNEQFF.

CDR3 protein: CASSQQDSSYEQYF. The CDR3 DNA is TGCGCCAGCAGCCAACAGGACAGCTCCTACGAGCAGTACTTC. The chain couples TRBV4-1 to TRBJ2-5, with TRBD1 as a possible D gene (6 bases). The J call may not be correct, given that the DNA end is closer to TRBJ2-7. Germline CDR1 MGHRA, CDR2 YSYEKL. CDR3 size: 14 residues.

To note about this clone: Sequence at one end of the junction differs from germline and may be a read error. CDR3 sequence reads: CASSLGTSKDTQYF. CDR3 DNA sequence: TGTGCCAGCAGCCTCGGGACTAGCAAAGATACGCAGTATTTT. The genes are TRBV9 and TRBJ2-3; TRBD2 matches 9 bases. Germline CDR1 reads SGDLS; CDR2 reads YYNGEE. This CDR3 is built from 14 residues.

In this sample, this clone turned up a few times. This CDR3 reads CASSIGTGEETQYF. In nucleotides, the CDR3 is TGCGCCAGCAGCATCGGGACAGGGGAAGAGACCCAGTACTTC. The J gene is TRBJ2-5, the V gene TRBV5-1, with TRBD1 identical over 10 bases. Trimming removed 4 bases from V and 3 bases from J; junction bases left unmatched: 3. CDR3 length: 14 amino acids. The V gene's germline CDR1 is SGHRS and CDR2 YFSETQ. The whole variable domain, remainder taken from reference TRBV5-1 and TRBJ2-5, is KAGVTQTPRYLIKTRGQQVTLSCSPISGHRSVSWYQQTPGQGLQFLFEYFSETQRNKGNFPGRFSGRQFSNSRSEMNVSTLELGDSALYLCASSIGTGEETQYFGPGTRLLVL.

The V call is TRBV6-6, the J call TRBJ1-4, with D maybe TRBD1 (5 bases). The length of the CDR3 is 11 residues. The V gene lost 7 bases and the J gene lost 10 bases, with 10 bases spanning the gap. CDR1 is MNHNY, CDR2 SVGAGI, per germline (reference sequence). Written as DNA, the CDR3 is TGTGCCAGCACCGAAGACAGAAAACTGTTTTTT. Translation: CASTEDRKLFF.

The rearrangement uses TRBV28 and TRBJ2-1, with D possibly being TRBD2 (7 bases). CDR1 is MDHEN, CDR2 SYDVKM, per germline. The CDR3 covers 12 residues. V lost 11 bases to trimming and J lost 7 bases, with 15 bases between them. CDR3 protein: CAGGGGKNEQFF. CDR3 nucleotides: TGTGCCGGGGGGGGCGGTAAAAATGAGCAGTTCTTC.

Written as DNA, the CDR3 is TGTGCCAGCGGACTAGCGGGGGAAGAGACCCAGTACTTC. This codes for CASGLAGEETQYF. The chain has TRBV10-3 and TRBJ2-5; 13 bases are shared with TRBD2. CDR3 size: 13 residues. V lost 10 bases to trimming and J lost 3 bases; unmatched junction nucleotides: 2. Germline V gene lookup returns CDR1 ENHRY and CDR2 SYGVKD.

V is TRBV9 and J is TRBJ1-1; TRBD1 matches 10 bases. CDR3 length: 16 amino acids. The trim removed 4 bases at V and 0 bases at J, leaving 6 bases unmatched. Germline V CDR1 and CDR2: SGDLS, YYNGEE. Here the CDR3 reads CASSPGTGAMNTEAFF. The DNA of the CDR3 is TGTGCCAGCAGCCCTGGGACAGGGGCGATGAACACTGAAGCTTTCTTT.

The CDR3 protein is CASSLVTGGINEKLFF. Written as DNA, the CDR3 is TGTGCCAGCAGCTTAGTCACAGGGGGCATAAATGAAAAACTGTTTTTT. This rearrangement joins TRBV7-9 to TRBJ1-4; 9 positions agree with TRBD1. The CDR3 covers 16 residues. CDR1 is SEHNR, CDR2 FQNEAQ, per germline (reference sequence). V lost 1 base to trimming and J lost 5 bases; unmatched junction nucleotides: 5.